The source of this T cell receptor (beta chain) is a study of blood T cell repertoires in COVID-19. As for the study in general: Collection of acute and convalescent COVID-19 samples took place in the United States, Italy and Spain. T cells, B-cell-depleted T cells, or PBMCs provided the cDNA or gDNA that served as material.

In the study's own analysis: It was from reference gene primer amplification that nucleated cell counts were estimated. Here immunoSEQ multiplex PCR was the method, and the copy in TCRdb shows in-frame clones only, minus some. For V, J and clone size, that table is used; D and trimming come from the DNA. The sample records over 200,000 clones, 75% to 90% being singletons. As to this clone: The same CDR3 arises from other DNA sequences in this sample as well.

Between the trimmed V and J ends, which lost 0 bases and 0 bases, there was a span of 5 bases. The CDR3 runs to 15 residues. CDR1 and CDR2 (germline): LNHNV, YYDKDF (reference sequence). What was sequenced was peripheral blood. The rearrangement uses TRBV15 and TRBJ1-4; D gene unclear. This clonotype was sampled from a man aged 40-55 years with acute or convalescent COVID-19. CDR3 DNA sequence: TGTGCCACCAGCAGAGATTCTGCAACTAATGAAAAACTGTTTTTT. This sequence encodes CATSRDSATNEKLFF.